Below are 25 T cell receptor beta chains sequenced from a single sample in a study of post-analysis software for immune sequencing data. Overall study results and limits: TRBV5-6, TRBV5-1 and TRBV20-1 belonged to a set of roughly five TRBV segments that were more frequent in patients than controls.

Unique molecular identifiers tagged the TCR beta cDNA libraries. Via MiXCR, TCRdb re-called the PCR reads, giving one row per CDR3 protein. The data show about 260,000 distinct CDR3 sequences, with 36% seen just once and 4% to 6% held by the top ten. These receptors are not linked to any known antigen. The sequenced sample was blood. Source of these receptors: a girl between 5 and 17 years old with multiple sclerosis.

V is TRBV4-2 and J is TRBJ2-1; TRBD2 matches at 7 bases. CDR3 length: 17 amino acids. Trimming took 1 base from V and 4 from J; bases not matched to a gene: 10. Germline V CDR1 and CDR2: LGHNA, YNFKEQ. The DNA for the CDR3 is TGTGCCAGCAGCCAAGGTCCTAGCGGAGGGAAATACAATGAGCAGTTCTTC. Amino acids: CASSQGPSGGKYNEQFF.

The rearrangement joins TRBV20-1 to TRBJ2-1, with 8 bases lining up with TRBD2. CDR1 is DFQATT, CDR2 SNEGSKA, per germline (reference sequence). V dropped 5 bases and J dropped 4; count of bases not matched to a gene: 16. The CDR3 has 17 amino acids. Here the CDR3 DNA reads TGCAGTGCTGCTCTTGGCCGGGGGGGGGATCCTTACAATGAGCAGTTCTTC. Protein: CSAALGRGGDPYNEQFF.

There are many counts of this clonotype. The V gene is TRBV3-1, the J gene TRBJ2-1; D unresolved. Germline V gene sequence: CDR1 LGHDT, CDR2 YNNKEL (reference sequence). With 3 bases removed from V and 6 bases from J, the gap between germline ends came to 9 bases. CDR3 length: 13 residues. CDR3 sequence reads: CASSHPNGNEQFF. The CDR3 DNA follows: TGTGCCAGCAGCCATCCGAATGGCAATGAGCAGTTCTTC.

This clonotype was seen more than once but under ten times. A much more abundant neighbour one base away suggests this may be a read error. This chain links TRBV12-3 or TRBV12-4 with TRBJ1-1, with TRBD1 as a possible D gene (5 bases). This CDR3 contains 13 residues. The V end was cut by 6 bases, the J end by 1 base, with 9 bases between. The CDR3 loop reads CASRRQGNTEAFF. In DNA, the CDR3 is TGTGCCAGCAGGAGGCAGGGGAACACTGAAGCTTTCTTT.

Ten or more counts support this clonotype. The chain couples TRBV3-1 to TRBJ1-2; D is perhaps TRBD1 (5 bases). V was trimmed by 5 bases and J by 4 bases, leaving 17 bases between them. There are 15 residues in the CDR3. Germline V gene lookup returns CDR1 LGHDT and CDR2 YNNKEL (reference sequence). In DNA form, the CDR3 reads TGTGCCAGCAGCTTGAACTCCGCCGGGGGCTATGGCTACACCTTC. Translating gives CASSLNSAGGYGYTF.

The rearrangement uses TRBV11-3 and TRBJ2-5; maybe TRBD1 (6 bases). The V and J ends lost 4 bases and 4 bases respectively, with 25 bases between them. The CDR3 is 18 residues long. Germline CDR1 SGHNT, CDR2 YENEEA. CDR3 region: CASSSGPNWQGNRETQYF. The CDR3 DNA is TGTGCCAGCAGCTCAGGCCCCAATTGGCAGGGGAATCGAGAGACCCAGTACTTC. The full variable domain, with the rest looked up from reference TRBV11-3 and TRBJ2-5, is EAGVVQSPRYKIIEKKQPVAFWCNPISGHNTLYWYLQNLGQGPELLIRYENEEAVDDSQLPKDRFSAERLKGVDSTLKIQPAELGDSAVYLCASSSGPNWQGNRETQYFGPGTRLLVL.

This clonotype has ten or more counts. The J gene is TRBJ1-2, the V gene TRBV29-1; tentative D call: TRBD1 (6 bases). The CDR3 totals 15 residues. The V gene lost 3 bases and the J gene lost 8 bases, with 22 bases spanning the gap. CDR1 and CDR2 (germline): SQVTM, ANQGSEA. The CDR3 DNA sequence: TGCAGCGTTGACCTGTTCGGCAGGGGTTATGTGGGCTACACCTTC. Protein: CSVDLFGRGYVGYTF. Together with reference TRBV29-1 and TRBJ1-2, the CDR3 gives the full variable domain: SAVISQKPSRDICQRGTSLTIQCQVDSQVTMMFWYRQQPGQSLTLIATANQGSEATYESGFVIDKFPISRPNLTFSTLTVSNMSPEDSSIYLCSVDLFGRGYVGYTFGSGTRLTVV.

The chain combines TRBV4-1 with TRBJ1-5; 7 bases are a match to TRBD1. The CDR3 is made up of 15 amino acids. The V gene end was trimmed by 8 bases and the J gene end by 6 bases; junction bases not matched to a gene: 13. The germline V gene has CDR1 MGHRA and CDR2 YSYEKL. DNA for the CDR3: TGCGCCAGCCAAAACTACAGGGGACGGGGTCAGCCCCAGCATTTT. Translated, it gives CASQNYRGRGQPQHF.

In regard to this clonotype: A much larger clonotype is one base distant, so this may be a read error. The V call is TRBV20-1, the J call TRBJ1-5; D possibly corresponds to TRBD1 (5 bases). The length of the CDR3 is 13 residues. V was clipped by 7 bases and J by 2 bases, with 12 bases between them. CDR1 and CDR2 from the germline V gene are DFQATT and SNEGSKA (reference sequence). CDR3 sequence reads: CSVRREGNQPQHF. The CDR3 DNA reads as TGCAGTGTTCGCAGGGAGGGCAATCAGCCCCAGCATTTT.

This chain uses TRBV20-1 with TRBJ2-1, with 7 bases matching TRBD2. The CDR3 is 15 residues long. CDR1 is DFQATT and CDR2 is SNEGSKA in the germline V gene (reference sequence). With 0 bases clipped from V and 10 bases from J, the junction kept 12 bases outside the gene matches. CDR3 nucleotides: TGCAGTGCTAGAGATTGGGGTGGGAGGGAGGAGGAGCAGTTCTTC. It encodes CSARDWGGREEEQFF.

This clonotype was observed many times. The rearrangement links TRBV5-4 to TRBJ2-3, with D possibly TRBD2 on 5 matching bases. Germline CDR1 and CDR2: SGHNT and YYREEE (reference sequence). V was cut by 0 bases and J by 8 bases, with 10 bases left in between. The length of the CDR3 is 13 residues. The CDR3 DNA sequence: TGTGCCAGCAGCTTGGAGGGAGTAGGTACGCAGTATTTT. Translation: CASSLEGVGTQYF.

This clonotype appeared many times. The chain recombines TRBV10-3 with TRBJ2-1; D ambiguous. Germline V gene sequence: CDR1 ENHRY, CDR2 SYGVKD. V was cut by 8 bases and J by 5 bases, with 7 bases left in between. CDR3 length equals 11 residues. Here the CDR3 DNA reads TGTGCCATCGGGGAAAACAATGAGCAGTTCTTC. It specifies CAIGENNEQFF.

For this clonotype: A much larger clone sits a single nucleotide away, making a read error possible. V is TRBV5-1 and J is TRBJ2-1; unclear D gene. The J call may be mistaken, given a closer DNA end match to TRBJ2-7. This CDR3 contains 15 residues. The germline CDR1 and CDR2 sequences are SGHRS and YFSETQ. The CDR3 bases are TGCGCCAGCAGCTTGGACCGGAGCTCCTACAATGAGCAGTACTTC. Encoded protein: CASSLDRSSYNEQYF.

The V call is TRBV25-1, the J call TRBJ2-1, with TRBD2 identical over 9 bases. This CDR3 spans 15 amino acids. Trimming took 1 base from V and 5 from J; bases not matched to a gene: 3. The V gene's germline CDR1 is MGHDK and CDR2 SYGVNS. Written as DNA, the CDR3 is TGTGCCAGCAGTGAATTAGCGGGAGCCCACAATGAGCAGTTCTTC. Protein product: CASSELAGAHNEQFF.

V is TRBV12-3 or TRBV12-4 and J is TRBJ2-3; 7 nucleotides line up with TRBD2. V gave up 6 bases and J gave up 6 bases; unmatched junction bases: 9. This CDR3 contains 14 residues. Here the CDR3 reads CASRWGRAADTQYF. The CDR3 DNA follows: TGTGCCAGCAGATGGGGGAGGGCGGCGGATACGCAGTATTTT.

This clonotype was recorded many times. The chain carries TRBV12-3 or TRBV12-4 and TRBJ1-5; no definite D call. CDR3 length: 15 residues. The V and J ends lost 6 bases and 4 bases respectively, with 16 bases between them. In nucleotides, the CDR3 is TGTGCCAGCAGCAAAATGCCAGTCCGGAATCAGCCCCAGCATTTT. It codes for CASSKMPVRNQPQHF.

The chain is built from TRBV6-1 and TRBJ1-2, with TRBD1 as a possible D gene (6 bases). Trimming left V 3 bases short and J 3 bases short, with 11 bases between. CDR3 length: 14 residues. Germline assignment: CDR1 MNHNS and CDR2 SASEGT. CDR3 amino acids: CASSDPGDYYGYTF. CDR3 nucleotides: TGTGCCAGCAGTGACCCAGGGGACTACTATGGCTACACCTTC.

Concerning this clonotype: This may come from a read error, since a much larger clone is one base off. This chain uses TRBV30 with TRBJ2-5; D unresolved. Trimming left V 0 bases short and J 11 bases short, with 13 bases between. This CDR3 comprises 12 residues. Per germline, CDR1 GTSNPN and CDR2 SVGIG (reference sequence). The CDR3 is CAWSVGPDEQYF. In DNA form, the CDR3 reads TGTGCCTGGAGTGTAGGGCCGGATGAGCAGTACTTC.

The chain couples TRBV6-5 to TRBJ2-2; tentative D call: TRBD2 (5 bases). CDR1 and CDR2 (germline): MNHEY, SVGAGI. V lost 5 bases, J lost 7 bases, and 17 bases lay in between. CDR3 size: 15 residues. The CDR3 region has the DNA TGTGCCAGCAGTCCCGGGCTAGCCTGGGGCGGGGAGCTGTTTTTT. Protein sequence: CASSPGLAWGGELFF.

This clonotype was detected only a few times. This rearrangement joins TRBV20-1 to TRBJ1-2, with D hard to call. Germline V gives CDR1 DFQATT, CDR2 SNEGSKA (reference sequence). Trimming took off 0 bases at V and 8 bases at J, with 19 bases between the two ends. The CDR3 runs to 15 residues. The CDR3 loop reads CSARDLRGTGGGYTF. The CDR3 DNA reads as TGCAGTGCTAGAGATCTACGCGGTACTGGTGGCGGCTACACCTTC.

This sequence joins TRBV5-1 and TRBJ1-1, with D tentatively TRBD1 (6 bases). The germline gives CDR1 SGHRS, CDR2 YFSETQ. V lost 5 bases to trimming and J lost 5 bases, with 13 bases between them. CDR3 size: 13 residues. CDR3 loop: CASRWGAETEAFF. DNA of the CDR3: TGCGCCAGCAGGTGGGGGGCCGAGACTGAAGCTTTCTTT.

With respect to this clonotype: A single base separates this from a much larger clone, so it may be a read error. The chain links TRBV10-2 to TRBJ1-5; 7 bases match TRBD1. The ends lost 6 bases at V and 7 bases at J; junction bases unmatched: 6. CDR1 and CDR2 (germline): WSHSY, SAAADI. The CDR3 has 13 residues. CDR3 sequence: CASRAGQYQPQHF. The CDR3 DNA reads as TGCGCCAGCAGGGCGGGACAGTACCAGCCCCAGCATTTT.

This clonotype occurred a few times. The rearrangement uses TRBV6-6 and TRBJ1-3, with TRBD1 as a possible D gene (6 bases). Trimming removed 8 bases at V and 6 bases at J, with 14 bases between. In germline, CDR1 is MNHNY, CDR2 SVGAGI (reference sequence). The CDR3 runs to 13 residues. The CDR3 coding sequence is TGTGCCAGCCGCCCCGAGGGGGAAAACACCATATATTTT. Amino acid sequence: CASRPEGENTIYF.

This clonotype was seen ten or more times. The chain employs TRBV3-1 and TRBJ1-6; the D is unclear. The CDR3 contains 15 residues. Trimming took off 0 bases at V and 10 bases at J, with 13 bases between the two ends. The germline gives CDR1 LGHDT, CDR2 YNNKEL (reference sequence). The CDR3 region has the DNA TGTGCCAGCAGCCAAGAATTGGTGCGCGGATCACCCCTCCACTTT. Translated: CASSQELVRGSPLHF.

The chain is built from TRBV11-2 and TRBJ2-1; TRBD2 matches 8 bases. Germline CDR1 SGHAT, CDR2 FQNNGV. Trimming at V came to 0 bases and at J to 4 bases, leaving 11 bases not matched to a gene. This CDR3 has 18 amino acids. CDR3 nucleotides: TGTGCCAGCAGCTTAGAGGGGTTCGCGGGAGGATTGTACAATGAGCAGTTCTTC. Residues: CASSLEGFAGGLYNEQFF. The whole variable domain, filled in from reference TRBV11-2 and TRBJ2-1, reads EAGVAQSPRYKIIEKRQSVAFWCNPISGHATLYWYQQILGQGPKLLIQFQNNGVVDDSQLPKDRFSAERLKGVDSTLKIQPAKLEDSAVYLCASSLEGFAGGLYNEQFFGPGTRLTVL.